These T cell receptor beta chains were read from a single sample in a study of blood T cell repertoires in COVID-19. Clones were sequenced by immunoSEQ multiplex PCR, and TCRdb holds only the in-frame ones, with some missing. The sample holds around 430,000 clones, just under 90% seen once. Sequenced: PBMCs or T cells enriched from blood (not recorded which). The receptors shown here come from a woman between 45 and 60 years old who had recovered from COVID-19. CDR3s leave out the opening cysteine and the closing phenylalanine or tryptophan. The D gene is left open where the match is weak. Clone size is not always given. Where it is, it says once, few, many or a class for expanded clones.

v_gene: TRBV30
d_gene: NA
j_gene: TRBJ2-7
abundance: few
CDR3aa: AWERGLSGRTYEQY

v_gene: TRBV5-1
d_gene: NA
j_gene: TRBJ1-2
abundance: NA
CDR3aa: ASSLEAGAIFYGYT

v_gene: TRBV25-1
d_gene: NA
j_gene: TRBJ1-2
abundance: NA
CDR3aa: ASSESGGYGYT

v_gene: TRBV13
d_gene: TRBD1
j_gene: TRBJ1-2
abundance: NA
CDR3aa: ASSPRTGALYGYT

v_gene: TRBV19
d_gene: TRBD1
j_gene: TRBJ1-5
abundance: few
CDR3aa: ASSEVRDRAFRPQH

v_gene: TRBV6-5
d_gene: NA
j_gene: TRBJ1-5
abundance: NA
CDR3aa: ASRRGVDGQPQH

v_gene: TRBV5-4
d_gene: TRBD2
j_gene: TRBJ2-3
abundance: NA
CDR3aa: ASSGGLAGDQYTQY

v_gene: TRBV13
d_gene: NA
j_gene: TRBJ1-1
abundance: once
CDR3aa: ASTGGSTEAF

v_gene: TRBV5-1
d_gene: TRBD2
j_gene: TRBJ2-2
abundance: NA
CDR3aa: ASRRGANTGELF

v_gene: TRBV5-6
d_gene: TRBD1
j_gene: TRBJ1-2
abundance: NA
CDR3aa: ASSRDRAAGYT

v_gene: TRBV10-3
d_gene: TRBD1
j_gene: TRBJ2-1
abundance: NA
CDR3aa: ATRWTGARFNEQF

v_gene: TRBV4-1
d_gene: TRBD1
j_gene: TRBJ1-6
abundance: NA
CDR3aa: ASSRSEGQGYSPLH

v_gene: TRBV20-1
d_gene: NA
j_gene: TRBJ2-1
abundance: NA
CDR3aa: STQGARQF

v_gene: TRBV6-4
d_gene: TRBD1
j_gene: TRBJ1-1
abundance: NA
CDR3aa: ASSALPGQGEAF

v_gene: TRBV30
d_gene: NA
j_gene: TRBJ1-3
abundance: once
CDR3aa: AWSGLSGNTIY

v_gene: TRBV19
d_gene: TRBD1
j_gene: TRBJ2-7
abundance: NA
CDR3aa: ASSIGDRAYEQY

v_gene: TRBV28
d_gene: TRBD1
j_gene: TRBJ2-7
abundance: NA
CDR3aa: ASSFDRVGPSYEQY

v_gene: TRBV18
d_gene: NA
j_gene: TRBJ2-1
abundance: once
CDR3aa: ASSDTGTTEQF

v_gene: TRBV11-3
d_gene: NA
j_gene: TRBJ2-1
abundance: once
CDR3aa: ASSRYGGEQF

v_gene: TRBV28
d_gene: NA
j_gene: TRBJ1-1
abundance: NA
CDR3aa: ASTPGGRENTEAF

v_gene: TRBV20-1
d_gene: TRBD1
j_gene: TRBJ1-5
abundance: NA
CDR3aa: SAGGAGGGQPQH

v_gene: TRBV18
d_gene: NA
j_gene: TRBJ2-4
abundance: NA
CDR3aa: ASSPSPENIQY

v_gene: TRBV18
d_gene: NA
j_gene: TRBJ1-1
abundance: NA
CDR3aa: ASSLVPGTTEAF

v_gene: TRBV18
d_gene: TRBD1
j_gene: TRBJ2-7
abundance: NA
CDR3aa: ASSPPTGGGYEQY

v_gene: TRBV7-9
d_gene: NA
j_gene: TRBJ1-3
abundance: NA
CDR3aa: ASSPALGDTIY

v_gene: TRBV10-3
d_gene: NA
j_gene: TRBJ2-3
abundance: NA
CDR3aa: AISEDSVTDTQY

v_gene: TRBV6-5
d_gene: NA
j_gene: TRBJ1-2
abundance: NA
CDR3aa: ASIPLAGHGGYT

v_gene: TRBV5-1
d_gene: NA
j_gene: TRBJ2-3
abundance: once
CDR3aa: AGKQGISTDTQY

v_gene: TRBV7-9
d_gene: TRBD2
j_gene: TRBJ2-1
abundance: NA
CDR3aa: ASSPGRGGRDEQF

v_gene: TRBV2
d_gene: NA
j_gene: TRBJ1-2
abundance: NA
CDR3aa: ASSPNGGASFYGYT

v_gene: TRBV29-1
d_gene: TRBD2
j_gene: TRBJ2-1
abundance: few
CDR3aa: SVLSGALLSEQF

v_gene: TRBV6-4
d_gene: TRBD1
j_gene: TRBJ1-5
abundance: few
CDR3aa: ASSDSRGDRGLGGNQPQH

v_gene: TRBV21-1
d_gene: NA
j_gene: TRBJ2-6
abundance: once
CDR3aa: ASPGCGPRVFGANVLT

v_gene: TRBV7-2
d_gene: NA
j_gene: TRBJ1-3
abundance: NA
CDR3aa: ASSLGGLNGNTIY

v_gene: TRBV11-2
d_gene: TRBD2
j_gene: TRBJ2-3
abundance: NA
CDR3aa: ASSSTLAGGPDTQY

v_gene: TRBV2
d_gene: NA
j_gene: TRBJ2-7
abundance: NA
CDR3aa: ASKRSPASTYEQY

v_gene: TRBV6-5
d_gene: TRBD2
j_gene: TRBJ2-2
abundance: NA
CDR3aa: ASSLRGGSGELF

v_gene: TRBV10-3
d_gene: NA
j_gene: TRBJ1-1
abundance: NA
CDR3aa: AIRQAVGTEAF

v_gene: TRBV19
d_gene: TRBD1
j_gene: TRBJ1-5
abundance: NA
CDR3aa: ASSASRDRGTRQPQH

v_gene: TRBV12-3/TRBV12-4
d_gene: NA
j_gene: TRBJ1-6
abundance: NA
CDR3aa: ASSFLASPLH

v_gene: TRBV3-1/TRBV3-2
d_gene: NA
j_gene: TRBJ1-2
abundance: NA
CDR3aa: ASSQKPYANYGYT

v_gene: TRBV25-1
d_gene: NA
j_gene: TRBJ1-1
abundance: NA
CDR3aa: ASSDVIGGNTEAF

v_gene: TRBV4-3
d_gene: TRBD1
j_gene: TRBJ2-2
abundance: NA
CDR3aa: ASSPTGRTGELF

v_gene: TRBV19
d_gene: TRBD1
j_gene: TRBJ1-5
abundance: NA
CDR3aa: ASSIRGPSSNQPQH

v_gene: TRBV11-2
d_gene: TRBD1
j_gene: TRBJ1-1
abundance: NA
CDR3aa: ASSRDRGTEAF

v_gene: TRBV5-5
d_gene: NA
j_gene: TRBJ1-1
abundance: once
CDR3aa: ASILPSREAF

v_gene: TRBV2
d_gene: TRBD2
j_gene: TRBJ2-7
abundance: NA
CDR3aa: ASSEGLAPGREQY

v_gene: TRBV25-1
d_gene: NA
j_gene: TRBJ1-3
abundance: NA
CDR3aa: ASSKMGGGPSGNTIY

v_gene: TRBV6-5
d_gene: NA
j_gene: TRBJ1-2
abundance: once
CDR3aa: ASSYSARGDYGYT